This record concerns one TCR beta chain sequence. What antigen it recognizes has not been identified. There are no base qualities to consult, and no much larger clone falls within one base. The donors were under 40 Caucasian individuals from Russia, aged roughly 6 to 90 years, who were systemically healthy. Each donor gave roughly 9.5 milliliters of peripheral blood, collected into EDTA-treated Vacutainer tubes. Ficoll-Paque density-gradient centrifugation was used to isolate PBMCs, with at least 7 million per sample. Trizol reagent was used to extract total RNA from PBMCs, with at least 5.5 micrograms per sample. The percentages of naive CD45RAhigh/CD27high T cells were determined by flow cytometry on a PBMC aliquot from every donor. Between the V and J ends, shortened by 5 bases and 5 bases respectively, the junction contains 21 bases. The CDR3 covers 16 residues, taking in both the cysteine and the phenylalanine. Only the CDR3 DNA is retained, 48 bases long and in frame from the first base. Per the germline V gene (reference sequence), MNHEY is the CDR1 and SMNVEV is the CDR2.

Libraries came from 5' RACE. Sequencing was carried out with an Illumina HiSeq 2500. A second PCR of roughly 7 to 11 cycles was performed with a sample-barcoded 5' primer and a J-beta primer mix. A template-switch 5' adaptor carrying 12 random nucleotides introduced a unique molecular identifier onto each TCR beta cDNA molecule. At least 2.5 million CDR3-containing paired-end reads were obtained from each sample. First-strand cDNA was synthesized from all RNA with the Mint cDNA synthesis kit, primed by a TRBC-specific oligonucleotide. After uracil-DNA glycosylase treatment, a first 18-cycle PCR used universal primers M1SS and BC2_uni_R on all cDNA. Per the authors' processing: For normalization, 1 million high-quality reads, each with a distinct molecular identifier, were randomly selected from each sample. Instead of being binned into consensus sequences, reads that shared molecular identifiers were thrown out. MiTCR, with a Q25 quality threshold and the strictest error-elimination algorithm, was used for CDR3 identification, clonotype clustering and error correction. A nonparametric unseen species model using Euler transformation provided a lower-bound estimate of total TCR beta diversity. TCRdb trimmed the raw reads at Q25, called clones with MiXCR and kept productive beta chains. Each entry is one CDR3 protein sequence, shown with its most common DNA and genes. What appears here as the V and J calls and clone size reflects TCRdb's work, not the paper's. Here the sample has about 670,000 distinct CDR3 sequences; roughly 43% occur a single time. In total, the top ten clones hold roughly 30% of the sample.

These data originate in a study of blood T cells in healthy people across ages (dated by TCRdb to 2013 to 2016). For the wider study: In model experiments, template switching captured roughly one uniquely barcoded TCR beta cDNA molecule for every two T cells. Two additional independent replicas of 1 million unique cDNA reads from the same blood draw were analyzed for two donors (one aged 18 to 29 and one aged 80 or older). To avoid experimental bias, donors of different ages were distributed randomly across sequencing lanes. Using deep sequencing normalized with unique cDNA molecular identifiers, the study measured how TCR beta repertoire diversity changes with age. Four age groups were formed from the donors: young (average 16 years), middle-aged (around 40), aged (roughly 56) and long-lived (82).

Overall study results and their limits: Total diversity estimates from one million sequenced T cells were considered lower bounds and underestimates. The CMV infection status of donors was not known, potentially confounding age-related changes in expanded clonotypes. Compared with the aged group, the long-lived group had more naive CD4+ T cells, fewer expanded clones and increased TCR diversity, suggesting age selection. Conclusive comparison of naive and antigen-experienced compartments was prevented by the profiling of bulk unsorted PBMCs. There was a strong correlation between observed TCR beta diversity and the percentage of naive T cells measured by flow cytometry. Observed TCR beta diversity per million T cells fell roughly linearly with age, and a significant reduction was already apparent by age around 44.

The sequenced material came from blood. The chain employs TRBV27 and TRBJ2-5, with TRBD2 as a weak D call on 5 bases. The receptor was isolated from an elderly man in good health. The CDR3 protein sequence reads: CASSTSLRAGPETQYF. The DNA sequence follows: TGTGCCAGCAGTACCTCCCTTAGGGCGGGCCCGGAGACCCAGTACTTC.